This TCR beta chain was sequenced for a study of control samples from healthy donors and cancer patients. Measured with immunoSEQ multiplex PCR; TCRdb has only the in-frame clones, and not every one. The sample has around 100,000 clones; less than 95% are singletons. The V end lost 4 bases, the J end lost 8 bases, and 15 bases lay between the germline ends. The CDR3 runs 14 residues. Germline CDR1 is LGHDT and CDR2 is YNNKEL (reference sequence). The chain recombines TRBV3-1 (or the pseudogene TRBV3-2) with TRBJ2-1; no definite D call. Sequencing used blood. This TCR was recovered from a woman between 18 and 29 years old in good health. Here the CDR3 DNA reads TGTGCCAGCAGCCGAGTGGTGGGCAGCGATGAGCAGTTCTTC. This gives the protein CASSRVVGSDEQFF.